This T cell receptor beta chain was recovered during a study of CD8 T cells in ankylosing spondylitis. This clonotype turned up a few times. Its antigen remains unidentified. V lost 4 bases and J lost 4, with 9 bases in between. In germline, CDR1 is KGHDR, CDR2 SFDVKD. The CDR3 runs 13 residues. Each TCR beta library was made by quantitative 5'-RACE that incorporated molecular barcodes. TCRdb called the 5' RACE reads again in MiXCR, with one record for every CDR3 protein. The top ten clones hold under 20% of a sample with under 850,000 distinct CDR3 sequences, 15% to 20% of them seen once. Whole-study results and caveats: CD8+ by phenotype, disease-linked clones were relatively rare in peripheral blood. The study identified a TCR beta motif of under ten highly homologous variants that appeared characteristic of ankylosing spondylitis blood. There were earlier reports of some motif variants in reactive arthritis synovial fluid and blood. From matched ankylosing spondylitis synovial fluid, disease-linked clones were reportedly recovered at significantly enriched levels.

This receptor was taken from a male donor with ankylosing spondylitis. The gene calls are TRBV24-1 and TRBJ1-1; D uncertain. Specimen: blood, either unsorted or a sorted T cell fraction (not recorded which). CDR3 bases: TGTGCCACCAGTGACGCAGGTGCCACTGAAGCTTTCTTT. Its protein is CATSDAGATEAFF.